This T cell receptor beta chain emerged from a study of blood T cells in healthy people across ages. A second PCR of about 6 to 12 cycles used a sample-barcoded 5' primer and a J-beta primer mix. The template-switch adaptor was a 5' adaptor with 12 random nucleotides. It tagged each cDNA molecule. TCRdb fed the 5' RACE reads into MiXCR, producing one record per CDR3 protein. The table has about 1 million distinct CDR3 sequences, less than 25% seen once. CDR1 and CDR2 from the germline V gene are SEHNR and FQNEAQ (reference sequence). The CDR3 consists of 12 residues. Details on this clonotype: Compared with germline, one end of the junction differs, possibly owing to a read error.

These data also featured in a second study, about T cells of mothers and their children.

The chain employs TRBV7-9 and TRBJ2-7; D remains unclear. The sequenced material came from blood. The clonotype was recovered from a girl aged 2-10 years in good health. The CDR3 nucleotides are TGTGCCGGCAGCTACCTGGTCGACGAGCAGTACTTC. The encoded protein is CAGSYLVDEQYF.